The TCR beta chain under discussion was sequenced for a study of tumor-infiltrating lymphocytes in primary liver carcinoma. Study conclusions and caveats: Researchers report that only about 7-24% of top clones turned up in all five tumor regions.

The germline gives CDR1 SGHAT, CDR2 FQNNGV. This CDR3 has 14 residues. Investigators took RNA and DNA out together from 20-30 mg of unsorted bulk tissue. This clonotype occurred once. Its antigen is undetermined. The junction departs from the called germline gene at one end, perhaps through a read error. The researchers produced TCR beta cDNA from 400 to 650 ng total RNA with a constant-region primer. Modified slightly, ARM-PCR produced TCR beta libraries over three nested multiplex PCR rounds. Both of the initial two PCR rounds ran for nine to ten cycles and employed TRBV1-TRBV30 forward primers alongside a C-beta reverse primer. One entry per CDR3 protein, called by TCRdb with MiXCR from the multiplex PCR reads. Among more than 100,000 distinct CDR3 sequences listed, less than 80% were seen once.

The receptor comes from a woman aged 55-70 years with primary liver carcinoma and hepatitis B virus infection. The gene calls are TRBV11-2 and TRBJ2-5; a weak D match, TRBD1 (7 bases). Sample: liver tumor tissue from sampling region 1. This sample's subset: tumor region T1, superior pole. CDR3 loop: CASGLAEGAETQYF. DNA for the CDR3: TGTGCCAGCGGTTTAGCGGAGGGGGCAGAGACTCAGTACTTC.